This paragraph covers one TCR beta chain sequence. What it binds is not known. Assay: immunoSEQ multiplex PCR; the TCRdb copy retains only in-frame clones and omits some. The table includes some 71,000 clones, roughly 93% detected once. Unmatched junction bases numbered 4, after V lost 1 base and J lost 5 bases. The V gene's germline CDR1 is MNHEY and CDR2 SVGAGI. The CDR3 has 14 residues. The source of the sample is a study of cytomegalovirus exposure and HLA in healthy donors. Study-wide points: Researchers counted about 150 TCR beta chains as cytomegalovirus-associated.

This receptor was obtained from a woman aged 18-29 years in good health and CMV-seronegative. The rearrangement uses TRBV6-5 and TRBJ1-2; 7 bases map to TRBD1. The material sequenced was PBMCs. This CDR3 is CASSYLSGGYGYTF. The CDR3 DNA follows: TGTGCCAGCAGTTACTTGTCAGGGGGTTATGGCTACACCTTC.